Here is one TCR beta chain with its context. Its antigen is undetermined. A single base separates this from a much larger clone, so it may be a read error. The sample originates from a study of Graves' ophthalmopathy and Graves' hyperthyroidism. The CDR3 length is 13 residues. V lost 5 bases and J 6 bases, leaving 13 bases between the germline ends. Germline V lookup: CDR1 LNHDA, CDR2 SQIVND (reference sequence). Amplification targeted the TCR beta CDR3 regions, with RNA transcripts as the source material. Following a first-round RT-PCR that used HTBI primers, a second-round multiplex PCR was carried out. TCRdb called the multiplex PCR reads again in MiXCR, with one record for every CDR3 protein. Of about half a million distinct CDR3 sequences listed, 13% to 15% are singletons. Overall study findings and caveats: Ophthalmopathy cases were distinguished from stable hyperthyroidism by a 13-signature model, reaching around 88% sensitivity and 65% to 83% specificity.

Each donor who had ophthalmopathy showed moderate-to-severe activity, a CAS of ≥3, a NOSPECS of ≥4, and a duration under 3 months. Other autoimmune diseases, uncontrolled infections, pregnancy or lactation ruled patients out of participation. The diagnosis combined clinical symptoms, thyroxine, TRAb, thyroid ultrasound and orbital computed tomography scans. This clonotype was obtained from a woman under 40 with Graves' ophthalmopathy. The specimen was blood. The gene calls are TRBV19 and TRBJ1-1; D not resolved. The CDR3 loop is CASSSTPDSEAFF. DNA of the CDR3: TGTGCCAGTAGTTCCACCCCTGACTCTGAAGCTTTCTTT.